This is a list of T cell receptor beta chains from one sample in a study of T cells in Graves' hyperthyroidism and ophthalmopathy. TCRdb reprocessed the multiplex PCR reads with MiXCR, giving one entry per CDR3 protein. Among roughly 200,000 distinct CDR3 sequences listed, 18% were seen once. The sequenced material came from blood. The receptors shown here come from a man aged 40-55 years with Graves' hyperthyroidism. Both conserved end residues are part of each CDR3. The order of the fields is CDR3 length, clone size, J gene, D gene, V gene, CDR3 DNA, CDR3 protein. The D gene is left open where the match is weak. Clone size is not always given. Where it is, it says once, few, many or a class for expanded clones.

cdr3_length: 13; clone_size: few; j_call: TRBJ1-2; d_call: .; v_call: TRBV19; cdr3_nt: TGTGCCACCTCGCGGGGAGGGAACTATGGCTACACCTTC; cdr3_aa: CATSRGGNYGYTF
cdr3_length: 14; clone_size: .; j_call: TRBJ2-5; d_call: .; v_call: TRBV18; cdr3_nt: TGTGCCAGCTCACCACCCACTGTGCAAGAGACCCAGTACTTC; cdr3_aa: CASSPPTVQETQYF
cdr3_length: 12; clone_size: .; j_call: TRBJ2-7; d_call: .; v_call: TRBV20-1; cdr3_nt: TGCAGTGCTAGAGTAGACTCGTACGAGCAGTACTTC; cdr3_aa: CSARVDSYEQYF
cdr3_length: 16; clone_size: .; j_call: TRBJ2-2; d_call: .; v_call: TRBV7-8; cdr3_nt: TGTGCCAGCAGCTCCCGGGTTTGGGTTGGCACCGGGGGGCTGTTTTTT; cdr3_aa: CASSSRVWVGTGGLFF
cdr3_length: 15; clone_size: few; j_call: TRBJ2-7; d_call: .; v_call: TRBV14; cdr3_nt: TGTGCCAGCAGTCCCGGGGCAGGGCACCCCTACGAGCAGTACTTC; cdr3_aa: CASSPGAGHPYEQYF
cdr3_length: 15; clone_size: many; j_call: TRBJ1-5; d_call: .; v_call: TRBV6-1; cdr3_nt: TGTGCCAGCGCGATTAGGTTGAGGAGCAATCAGCCCCAGCATTTT; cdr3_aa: CASAIRLRSNQPQHF
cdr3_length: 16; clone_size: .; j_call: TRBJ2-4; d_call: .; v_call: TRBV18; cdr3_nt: TGTGCCAGCTCACCACGGAATCAGAACGCCAAAAACATTCAGTACTTC; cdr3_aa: CASSPRNQNAKNIQYF
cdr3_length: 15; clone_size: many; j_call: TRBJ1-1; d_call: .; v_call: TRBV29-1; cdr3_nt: TGCAGCGTTGAGACGCAGAATTTGAGGAACACTGAAGCTTTCTTT; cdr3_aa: CSVETQNLRNTEAFF
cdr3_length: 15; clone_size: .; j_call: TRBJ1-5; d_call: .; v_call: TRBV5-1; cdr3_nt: TGCGCCAGCAGCTCGCAGGGGAGGGGGGATCAGCCCCAGCATTTT; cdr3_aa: CASSSQGRGDQPQHF
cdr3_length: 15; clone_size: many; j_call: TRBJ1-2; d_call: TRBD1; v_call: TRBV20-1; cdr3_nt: TGCAGTGCTAGAGCCGGGACAGGACGGATCTATGGCTACACCTTC; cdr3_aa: CSARAGTGRIYGYTF
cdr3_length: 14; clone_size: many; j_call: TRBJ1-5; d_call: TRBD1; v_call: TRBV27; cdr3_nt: TGTGCCAGCAGACCTCTACAGGGGCATCAGCCCCAGCATTTT; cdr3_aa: CASRPLQGHQPQHF
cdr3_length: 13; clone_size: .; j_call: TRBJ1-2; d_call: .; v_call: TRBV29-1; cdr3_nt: TGCAGCGTTTCGGGACGCGATAACTATGGCTACACCTTC; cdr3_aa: CSVSGRDNYGYTF
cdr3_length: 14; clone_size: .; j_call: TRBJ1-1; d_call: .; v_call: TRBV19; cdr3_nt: TGTGCCAGTAGTATGGAGGTCCGGAACACTGAAGCTTTCTTT; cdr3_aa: CASSMEVRNTEAFF
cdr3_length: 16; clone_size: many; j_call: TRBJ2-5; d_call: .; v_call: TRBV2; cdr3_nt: TGTGCCAGCAGACCCCCAAGGCGGGGGCTACAAGAGACCCAGTACTTC; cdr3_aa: CASRPPRRGLQETQYF
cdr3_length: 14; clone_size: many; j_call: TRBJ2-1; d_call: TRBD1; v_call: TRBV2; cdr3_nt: TGTGCCAGCAGTGAAGGACAGGGGGTTAGTGAGCAGTTCTTC; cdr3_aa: CASSEGQGVSEQFF
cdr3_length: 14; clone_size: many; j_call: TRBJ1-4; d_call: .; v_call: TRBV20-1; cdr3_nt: TGCAGTGCCAACACAGGGTCGGCTAATGAAAAACTGTTTTTT; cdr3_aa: CSANTGSANEKLFF
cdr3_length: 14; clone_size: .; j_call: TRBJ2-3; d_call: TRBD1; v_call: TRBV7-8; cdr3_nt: TGTGCCAGCAGCCGCGACAGGGTCCCAGATACGCAGTATTTT; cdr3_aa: CASSRDRVPDTQYF
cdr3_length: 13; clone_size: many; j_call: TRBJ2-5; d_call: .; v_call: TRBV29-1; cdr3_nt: TGCAGCGTTGAAATAGGCCCGATGCAGACCCAGTACTTC; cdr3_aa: CSVEIGPMQTQYF
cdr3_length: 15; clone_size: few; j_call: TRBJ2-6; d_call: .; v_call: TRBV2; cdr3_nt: TGTGCCAGCAGTGACTCTGCATCCGGGGCCAACGTCCTGACTTTC; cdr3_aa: CASSDSASGANVLTF
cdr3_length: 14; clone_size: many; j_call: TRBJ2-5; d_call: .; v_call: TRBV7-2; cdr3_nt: TGTGCCAGCAGCATTGGCGGGGAATGGGAGACCCAGTACTTC; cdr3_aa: CASSIGGEWETQYF
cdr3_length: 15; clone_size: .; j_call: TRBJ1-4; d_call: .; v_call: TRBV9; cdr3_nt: TGTGCCAGCAGCGACAAGGACAGCCTTAATGAAAAACTGTTTTTT; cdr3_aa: CASSDKDSLNEKLFF
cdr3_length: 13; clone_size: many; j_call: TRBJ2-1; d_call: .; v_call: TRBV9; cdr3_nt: TGTGCCAGCAGCGTAGAGGCGGGCGATGAGCAGTTCTTC; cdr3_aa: CASSVEAGDEQFF
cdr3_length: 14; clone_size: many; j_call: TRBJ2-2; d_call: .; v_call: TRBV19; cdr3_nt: TGTGCCAGTTTTGGGGCAGGGAACACCGGGGAGCTGTTTTTT; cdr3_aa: CASFGAGNTGELFF
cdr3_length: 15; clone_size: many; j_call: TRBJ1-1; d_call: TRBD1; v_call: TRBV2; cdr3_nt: TGTGCCAGCAACGACAGGGGGAGAATGAACACTGAAGCTTTCTTT; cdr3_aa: CASNDRGRMNTEAFF
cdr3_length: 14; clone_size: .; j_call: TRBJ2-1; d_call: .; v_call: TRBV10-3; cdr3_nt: TGTGCCATCACCCCGGGTCGCTCCTACAATGAGCAGTTCTTC; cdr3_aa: CAITPGRSYNEQFF
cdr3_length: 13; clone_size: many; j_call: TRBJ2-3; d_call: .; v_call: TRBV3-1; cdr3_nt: TGTGCCAGCAGCCTCAGGCGCCGGGATACGCAGTATTTT; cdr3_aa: CASSLRRRDTQYF
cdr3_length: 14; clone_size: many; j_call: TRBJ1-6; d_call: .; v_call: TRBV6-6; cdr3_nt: TGTGCCAGCAGTTACAGGGGTAAGGATTCACCCCTCCACTTT; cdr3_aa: CASSYRGKDSPLHF
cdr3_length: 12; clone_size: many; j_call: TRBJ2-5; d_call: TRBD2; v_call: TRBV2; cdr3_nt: TGTGCCGGGGGACTAGCGCCGGAGACCCAGTACTTC; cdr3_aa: CAGGLAPETQYF
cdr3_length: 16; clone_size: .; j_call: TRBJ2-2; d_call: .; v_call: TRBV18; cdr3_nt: TGTGCCAGCTCACCGAGGACAGCCGCGAACACCGGGGAGCTGTTTTTT; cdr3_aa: CASSPRTAANTGELFF
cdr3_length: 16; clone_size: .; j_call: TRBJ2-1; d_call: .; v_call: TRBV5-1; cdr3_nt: TGTGCCAGGGGATTGACTACTGGGGCCAAGGTGAATGAGCAGTTCTTC; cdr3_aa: CARGLTTGAKVNEQFF
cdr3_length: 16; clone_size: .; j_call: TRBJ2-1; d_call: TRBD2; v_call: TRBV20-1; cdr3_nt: TGCAGTGCAAGGACTAGCGGGGGGGCCCTATACAATGAGCAGTTCTTC; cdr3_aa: CSARTSGGALYNEQFF
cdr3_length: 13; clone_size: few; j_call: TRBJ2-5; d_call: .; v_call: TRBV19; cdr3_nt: TGTGCCAGTAGCGGGATTCTCGGGGAGACCCAGTACTTC; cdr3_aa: CASSGILGETQYF
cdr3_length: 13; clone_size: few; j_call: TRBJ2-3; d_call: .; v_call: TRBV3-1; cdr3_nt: TGTGCCAGCAGCCAAGAGAGGCCGGATACGCAGTATTTT; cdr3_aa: CASSQERPDTQYF
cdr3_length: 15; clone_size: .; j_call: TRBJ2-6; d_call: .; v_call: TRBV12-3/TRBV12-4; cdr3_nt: TGTGCCAGCAGTTCCGTTGACTCTGGGGCCAACGTCCTGACTTTC; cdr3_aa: CASSSVDSGANVLTF
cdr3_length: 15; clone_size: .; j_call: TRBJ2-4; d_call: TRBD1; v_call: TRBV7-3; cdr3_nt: TGTGCCAGCAGCCCCTTGGACAGGGGGGGAGACATTCAGTACTTC; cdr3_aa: CASSPLDRGGDIQYF
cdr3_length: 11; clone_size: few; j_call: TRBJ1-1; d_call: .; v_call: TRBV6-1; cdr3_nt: TGTGCCAGCATTCAGGGATTTGAAGCTTTCTTT; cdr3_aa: CASIQGFEAFF
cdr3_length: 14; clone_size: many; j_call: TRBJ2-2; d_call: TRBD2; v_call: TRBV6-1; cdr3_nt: TGTGCCAGCACTATAGCGGGGGGCACCGGGGAGCTGTTTTTT; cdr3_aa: CASTIAGGTGELFF
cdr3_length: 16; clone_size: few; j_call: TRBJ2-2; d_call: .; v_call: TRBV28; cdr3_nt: TGTGCCAGCAGTTTAATTGGACAGCTGAACACCGGGGAGCTGTTTTTT; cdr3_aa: CASSLIGQLNTGELFF
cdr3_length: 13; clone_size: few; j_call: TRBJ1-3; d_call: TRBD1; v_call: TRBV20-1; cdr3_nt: TGCAGTGCTTGGGACAGGGGCATAGACACCATATATTTT; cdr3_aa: CSAWDRGIDTIYF
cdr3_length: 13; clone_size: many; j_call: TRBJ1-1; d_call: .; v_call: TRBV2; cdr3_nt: TGTGCCAGCAGTGAAGCTGTCGAGGTCCTGGCTTTCTTT; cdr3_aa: CASSEAVEVLAFF
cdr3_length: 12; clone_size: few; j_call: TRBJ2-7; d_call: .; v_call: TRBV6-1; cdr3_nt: TGTGCCATCGGACAAGGGGGAGGCGAGCAGTACTTC; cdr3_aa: CAIGQGGGEQYF
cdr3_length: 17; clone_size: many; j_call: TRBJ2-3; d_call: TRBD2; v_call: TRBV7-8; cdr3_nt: TGTGCCAGCAGCTTTAAAAGGACTAGCGAAGTCACAGATACGCAGTATTTT; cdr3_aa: CASSFKRTSEVTDTQYF
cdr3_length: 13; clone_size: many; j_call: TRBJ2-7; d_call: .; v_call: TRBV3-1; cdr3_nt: TGTGCCAGCAGCCAAGACTACACCTACGAGCAGTACTTC; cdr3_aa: CASSQDYTYEQYF
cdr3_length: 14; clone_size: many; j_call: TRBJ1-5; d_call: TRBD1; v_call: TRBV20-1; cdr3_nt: TGCAGTGCTAGAGATCCGACAGGGGAGCAGCCCCAGCATTTT; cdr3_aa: CSARDPTGEQPQHF
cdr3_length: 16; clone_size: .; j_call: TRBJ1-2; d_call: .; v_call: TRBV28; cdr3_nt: TGTGCCAGCAGCAAACCTCGGGACACCTCTCGTCAAGGCTACACCTTC; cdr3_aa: CASSKPRDTSRQGYTF
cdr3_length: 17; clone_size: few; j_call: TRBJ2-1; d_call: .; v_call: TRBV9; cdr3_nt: TGTGCCAGCAGCGTAGCGGGTGGAGGGGGGGCATACAATGAGCAGTTCTTC; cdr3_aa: CASSVAGGGGAYNEQFF
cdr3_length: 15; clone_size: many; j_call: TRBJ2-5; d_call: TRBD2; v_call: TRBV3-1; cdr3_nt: TGTGCCAGCAACCTCGAGCGGGGGGTGGTGGAGACCCAGTACTTC; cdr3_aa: CASNLERGVVETQYF
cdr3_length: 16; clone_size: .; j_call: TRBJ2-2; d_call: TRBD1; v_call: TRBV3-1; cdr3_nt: TGTGCCAGCAGCTCAAGGGACAGGGGTAACACCGGGGAGCTGTTTTTT; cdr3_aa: CASSSRDRGNTGELFF
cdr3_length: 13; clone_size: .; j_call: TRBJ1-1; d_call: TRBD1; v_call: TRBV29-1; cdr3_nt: TGCAGCGTCTTACAGGGGCGGGCCACTGAAGCTTTCTTT; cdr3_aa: CSVLQGRATEAFF
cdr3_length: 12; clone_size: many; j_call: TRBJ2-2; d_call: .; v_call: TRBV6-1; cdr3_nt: TGTGCCAGCAGGGGGCGAACCGGGGAGCTGTTTTTT; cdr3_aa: CASRGRTGELFF
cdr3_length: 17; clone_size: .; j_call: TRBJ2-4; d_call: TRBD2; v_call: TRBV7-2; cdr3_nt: TGTGCCAGCAGCTTTGGGGGACTAAGTCTAGCCAAAAACATTCAGTACTTC; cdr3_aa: CASSFGGLSLAKNIQYF
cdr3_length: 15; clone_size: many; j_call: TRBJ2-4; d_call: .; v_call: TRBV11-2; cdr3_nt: TGTGCCAGCAGCTTAGACCCGCTAGCCAAAAACATTCAGTACTTC; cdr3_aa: CASSLDPLAKNIQYF
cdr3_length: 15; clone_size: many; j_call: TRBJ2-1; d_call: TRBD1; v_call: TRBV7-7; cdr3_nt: TGTGCTAGCAGCCTATCGAGACAGGGAAGGAATGAGCAGTTCTTC; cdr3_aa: CASSLSRQGRNEQFF
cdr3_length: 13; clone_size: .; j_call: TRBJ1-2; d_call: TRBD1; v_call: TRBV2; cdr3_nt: TGTGCCAGCAGTACAGGGGAAAGCAATGGCTACACCTTC; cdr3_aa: CASSTGESNGYTF
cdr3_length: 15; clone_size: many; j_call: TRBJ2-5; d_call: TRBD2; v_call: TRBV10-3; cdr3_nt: TGTGCCATCAGTGAATTGGGCCAGGGAGGGGAGACCCAGTACTTC; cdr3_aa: CAISELGQGGETQYF